The clone carrying this TCR beta chain was counted between two and nine times. One entry per CDR3 protein results from TCRdb running MiXCR on the reads. The table includes approximately 550,000 distinct CDR3 sequences, approximately 15% detected once. This specimen belongs to a study of T cell repertoires in cytomegalovirus infection. Study-level information: Through public TCR beta signatures, both CMV infection and matching HLA type were indicated.

The germline V gene encodes CDR1 PRHDT and CDR2 FYEKMQ (reference sequence). V lost 6 bases and J lost 2, with 13 bases in between. CDR3 length: 14 residues. The gene calls are TRBV13 and TRBJ1-2; D may be TRBD1 (6 bases). This TCR was sampled from a human donor in good health (CMV status not recorded). Some clones in this sample may be carry-over from other donors' samples. Sequenced input: CD8+ T cells from PBMCs. CDR3 region: CASSHREVNYGYTF. CDR3 bases: TGTGCCAGCAGTCACAGGGAAGTGAACTATGGCTACACCTTC.